This TCR beta chain was sequenced for a study of regulatory T cells in long-lasting Graves disease. Relying on iRepertoire HTBI primers and Arm-PCR of CDR3 regions, the team built TCR beta libraries. Authors' processing steps: Identification of gene segments yielded 60 or so TRBV and about 14 TRBJ across samples. TCRdb fed the multiplex PCR reads into MiXCR, producing one record per CDR3 protein. V and J calls and clone size were set by TCRdb, not the authors. Altogether 500,000 or so distinct CDR3 sequences are present, about 15% being singletons, with the ten largest covering around a quarter. Trimming pared 4 bases from V and 5 bases from J, leaving 17 bases between. This CDR3 region has 15 residues. The time point here: newly diagnosed GD, antithyroid drugs for less than 3 months. PBMC-derived RNA was used for the TCR library. With EDTA tubes as the receptacles, around 10 milliliters of peripheral blood were drawn.

This clonotype has at least ten counts. The sample also formed part of further work on T cells in Graves' hyperthyroidism and ophthalmopathy.

Specimen: peripheral blood mononuclear cells (PBMCs), collected at new diagnosis, from a patient treated with antithyroid drugs. This receptor was identified in a woman aged 35-65 years with Graves disease. This sequence joins TRBV12-3 or TRBV12-4 and TRBJ2-5; D is perhaps TRBD1 (7 bases). This CDR3 is CASSSLEGADETQYF. DNA for the CDR3: TGTGCCAGCAGTTCTTTGGAGGGGGCCGATGAGACCCAGTACTTC.